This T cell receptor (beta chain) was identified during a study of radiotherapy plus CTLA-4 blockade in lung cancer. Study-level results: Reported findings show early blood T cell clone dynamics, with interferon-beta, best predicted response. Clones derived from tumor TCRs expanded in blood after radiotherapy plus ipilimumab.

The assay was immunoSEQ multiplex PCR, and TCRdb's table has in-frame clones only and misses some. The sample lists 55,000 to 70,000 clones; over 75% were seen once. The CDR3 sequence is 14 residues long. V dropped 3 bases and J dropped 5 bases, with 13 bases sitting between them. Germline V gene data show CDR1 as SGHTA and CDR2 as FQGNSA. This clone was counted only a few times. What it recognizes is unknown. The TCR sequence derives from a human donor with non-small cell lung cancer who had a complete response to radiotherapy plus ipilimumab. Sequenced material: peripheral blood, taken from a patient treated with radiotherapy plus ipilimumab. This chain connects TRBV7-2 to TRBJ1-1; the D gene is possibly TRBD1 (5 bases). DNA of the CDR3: TGTGCCAGCAGCTTCCGCGGTGGGGGGACTGAAGCTTTCTTT. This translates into CASSFRGGGTEAFF. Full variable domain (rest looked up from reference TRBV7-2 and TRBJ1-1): GAGVSQSPSNKVTEKGKDVELRCDPISGHTALYWYRQSLGQGLEFLIYFQGNSAPDKSGLPSDRFSAERTGGSVSTLTIQRTQQEDSAVYLCASSFRGGGTEAFFGQGTRLTVV.